This T cell receptor (beta chain) was documented in a study of blood T cell repertoires in COVID-19. Study-level information: The origin of the acute and convalescent COVID-19 samples was the United States, Italy and Spain. Sources were T cells, B-cell-depleted T cells, or PBMCs; the material itself was cDNA or gDNA.

This CDR3 has 14 amino acids. Per germline, CDR1 SGHDT and CDR2 YYEEEE. In regard to this clone: A read error may account for a junction end that differs from germline.

In the original workflow: It was from reference gene primer amplification that nucleated cell counts were estimated. Libraries were prepared by immunoSEQ multiplex PCR; TCRdb keeps only in-frame clonotypes and omits some of them. The V and J calls and clone size were taken over from that table, and D and trimming were inferred from the DNA. The sample lists under 150,000 clones, about 85% seen once, with 9.7% in the top ten. This TCR came from a man between 35 and 55 years old with active or convalescent COVID-19. The chain uses TRBV5-6 and TRBJ2-1, with 8 bases lining up with TRBD1. Sequenced input: peripheral blood. Here the CDR3 reads CASSPTTGANKQFF. In DNA form, the CDR3 reads TGTGCCAGCAGCCCAACGACAGGGGCCAATAAGCAGTTCTTC. The full variable domain, with the rest looked up from reference TRBV5-6 and TRBJ2-1, is DAGVTQSPTHLIKTRGQQVTLRCSPKSGHDTVSWYQQALGQGPQFIFQYYEEEERQRGNFPDRFSGHQFPNYSSELNVNALLLGDSALYLCASSPTTGANKQFFGPGTRLTVL.